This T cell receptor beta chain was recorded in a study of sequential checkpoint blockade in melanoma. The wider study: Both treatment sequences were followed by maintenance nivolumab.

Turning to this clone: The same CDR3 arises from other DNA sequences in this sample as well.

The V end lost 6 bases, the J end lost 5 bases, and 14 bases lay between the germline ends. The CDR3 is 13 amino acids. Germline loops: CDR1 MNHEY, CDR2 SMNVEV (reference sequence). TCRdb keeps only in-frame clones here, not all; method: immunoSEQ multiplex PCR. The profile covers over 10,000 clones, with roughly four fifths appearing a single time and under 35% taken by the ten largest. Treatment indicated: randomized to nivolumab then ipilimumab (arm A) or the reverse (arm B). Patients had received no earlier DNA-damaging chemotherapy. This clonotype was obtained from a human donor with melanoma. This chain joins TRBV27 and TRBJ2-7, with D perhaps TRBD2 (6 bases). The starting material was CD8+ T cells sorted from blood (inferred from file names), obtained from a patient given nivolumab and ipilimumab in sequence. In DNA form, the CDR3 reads TGTGCCAGCAGCCAGCGGGCGGCCCACGAGCAGTACTTC. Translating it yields CASSQRAAHEQYF.